These 11 T cell receptor beta chains share one sample of origin, sequenced in a study of T cell changes during pregnancy in multiple sclerosis. TCRdb keeps only in-frame clones here, not all; method: immunoSEQ multiplex PCR. The sample lists 40,000 to 55,000 clones; about 88% were seen once. Source: CD4+ T cells from peripheral blood mononuclear cells, taken after pregnancy. These receptors were collected from a female donor with multiple sclerosis, enrolled in a pregnancy study.

The V and J genes are TRBV7-6 and TRBJ1-2; D is possibly TRBD1 (5 bases). Germline V lookup: CDR1 SGHVS, CDR2 FNYEAQ. This CDR3 region has 13 residues. With 3 bases removed from V and 1 base from J, the gap between germline ends came to 6 bases. CDR3 amino acids: CASSFRVNYGYTF. CDR3 DNA: TGTGCCAGCAGCTTCAGGGTTAACTATGGCTACACCTTC.

The chain recombines TRBV5-4 with TRBJ2-7; TRBD1 agrees at 7 bases. V lost 4 bases to trimming and J lost 2 bases; unmatched junction nucleotides: 6. Germline V gene sequence: CDR1 SGHNT, CDR2 YYREEE (reference sequence). This CDR3 spans 14 amino acids. In nucleotides, the CDR3 is TGTGCCAGCAGCCCAGGACAGGCAGCCTACGAGCAGTACTTC. Its translation is CASSPGQAAYEQYF.

This clone occurred once. The chain joins TRBV5-1 to TRBJ2-7, with TRBD2 matching over 14 bases. The V gene end was trimmed by 4 bases and the J gene end by 7 bases; junction bases not matched to a gene: 7. The CDR3 is 15 amino acids. The germline V gene has CDR1 SGHRS and CDR2 YFSETQ. Here the CDR3 reads CASSPRLAGGGEQYF. The CDR3 bases are TGCGCCAGCAGCCCGCGACTAGCGGGAGGGGGAGAGCAGTACTTC.

The V call is TRBV30, the J call TRBJ2-7; tentative D call: TRBD1 (6 bases). This CDR3 spans 14 amino acids. The germline V and J ends were trimmed by 0 bases and 1 base, with 10 bases remaining between them. The germline V gene encodes CDR1 GTSNPN and CDR2 SVGIG (reference sequence). CDR3 region: CAWSVAGTSYEQYF. DNA of the CDR3: TGTGCCTGGAGTGTAGCAGGGACATCCTACGAGCAGTACTTC.

CDR3 sequence reads: CASRLVSGGELFF. The CDR3 DNA sequence: TGTGCCAGCCGACTAGTCTCGGGAGGGGAGCTGTTTTTT. The chain is built from TRBV6-5 and TRBJ2-2; a possible D gene is TRBD2 (6 bases). This CDR3 comprises 13 residues. With 8 bases removed from V and 8 bases from J, the gap between germline ends came to 15 bases. Germline CDR1 and CDR2: MNHEY and SVGAGI.

V usage is TRBV5-1 and J usage is TRBJ1-2, with 7 bases aligning to TRBD1. Germline V gene data show CDR1 as SGHRS and CDR2 as YFSETQ. The CDR3 contains 14 residues. V lost 4 bases to trimming and J lost 7 bases; unmatched junction nucleotides: 10. The CDR3 nucleotides are TGCGCCAGCAGCACCCCCGGACAGGAGGGTGGCTACACCTTC. It encodes CASSTPGQEGGYTF.

This chain uses TRBV12-5 with TRBJ2-3; 9 bases align to TRBD1. This CDR3 region has 16 residues. Per germline, CDR1 LGHNT and CDR2 FRNRAP. The ends lost 5 bases at V and 3 bases at J; junction bases unmatched: 9. The CDR3 is CASGPPTGGFTDTQYF. DNA for the CDR3: TGTGCTAGTGGTCCTCCGACAGGGGGTTTTACAGATACGCAGTATTTT.

J is TRBJ2-7 and V is TRBV6-5; D not certain. V lost 4 bases and J 0 bases, leaving 10 bases between the germline ends. The length of the CDR3 is 14 residues. The germline V gene has CDR1 MNHEY and CDR2 SVGAGI. This chain's CDR3 is CASSSDTSSYEQYF. CDR3 DNA sequence: TGTGCCAGCAGTTCCGATACGAGCTCCTACGAGCAGTACTTC.

This chain joins TRBV19 and TRBJ2-2; 8 positions agree with TRBD2. Germline CDR1 reads LNHDA; CDR2 reads SQIVND (reference sequence). The CDR3 contains 15 residues. Trimming cost V 7 bases and J 5 bases; bases outside gene matches: 9. This chain's CDR3 is CASKIPGGGTGELFF. In nucleotides, the CDR3 is TGTGCCAGTAAGATTCCGGGAGGGGGTACCGGGGAGCTGTTTTTT. The full variable domain, in which reference TRBV19 and TRBJ2-2 provide the parts outside the CDR3, is DGGITQSPKYLFRKEGQNVTLSCEQNLNHDAMYWYRQDPGQGLRLIYYSQIVNDFQKGDIAEGYSVSREKKESFPLTVTSAQKNPTAFYLCASKIPGGGTGELFFGEGSRLTVL.

The rearrangement joins TRBV7-8 to TRBJ2-3; 12 nucleotides match TRBD2. The CDR3 has 16 residues. Germline V lookup: CDR1 SGHVS, CDR2 FQNEAQ. Trimming removed 5 bases from V and 2 bases from J; junction bases left unmatched: 5. The CDR3 is CASSLRTSGITDTQYF. The CDR3 nucleotides read TGTGCCAGCAGCCTCCGGACTAGCGGGATCACAGATACGCAGTATTTT. Full variable domain (remainder filled in from reference TRBV7-8 and TRBJ2-3): GAGVSQSPRYKVAKRGQDVALRCDPISGHVSLFWYQQALGQGPEFLTYFQNEAQLDKSGLPSDRFFAERPEGSVSTLKIQRTQQEDSAVYLCASSLRTSGITDTQYFGPGTRLTVL.

The chain links TRBV4-2 to TRBJ1-2; D ambiguous. Per the germline V gene, CDR1 is LGHNA and CDR2 is YNFKEQ. The V end lost 0 bases, the J end lost 2 bases, and 10 bases lay between the germline ends. The CDR3 has 15 amino acids. The CDR3 DNA reads TGTGCCAGCAGCCAAGAGCCAGGACTGAACTATGGCTACACCTTC. Translation gives CASSQEPGLNYGYTF.